Below, 18 T cell receptor beta chains from the same sample are listed, as sequenced in a study of blood T cell repertoires in COVID-19. The assay was immunoSEQ multiplex PCR, and TCRdb's table has in-frame clones only and misses some. This table holds 250,000 to 300,000 clones, roughly nine tenths found once. What was sequenced was PBMCs or T cells enriched from blood (not recorded which). The receptors shown here come from a human donor in a cohort exposed to, infected with or recovered from COVID-19 (not recorded which). The donor label of this sample is uncertain.

This clone occurred once. CDR3 sequence: CASSLGTGEGYGYTF. The CDR3 DNA reads as TGTGCCAGCAGCCTCGGGACAGGGGAGGGGTATGGCTACACCTTC. V gene TRBV5-4 combines with J gene TRBJ1-2; 10 bases fit TRBD1. The CDR3 spans 15 residues. Germline V gene data show CDR1 as SGHNT and CDR2 as YYREEE (reference sequence). Trimming removed 4 bases from V and 5 bases from J; junction bases left unmatched: 8.

V is TRBV5-1 and J is TRBJ1-4; D is uncertain. Trimming stripped 1 base from V and 2 bases from J, with 9 bases between. Germline CDR1 SGHRS, CDR2 YFSETQ. CDR3 length: 15 amino acids. The CDR3 sequence: CASSLSTPTNEKLFF. CDR3 nucleotide sequence: TGCGCCAGCAGCTTGTCGACTCCCACTAATGAAAAACTGTTTTTT. The entire variable domain, with the rest obtained from reference TRBV5-1 and TRBJ1-4, is as follows: KAGVTQTPRYLIKTRGQQVTLSCSPISGHRSVSWYQQTPGQGLQFLFEYFSETQRNKGNFPGRFSGRQFSNSRSEMNVSTLELGDSALYLCASSLSTPTNEKLFFGSGTQLSVL.

In DNA, the CDR3 is TGCGCCAGCAGGTCAGGGGAGAACACTGAAGCTTTCTTT. The encoded protein is CASRSGENTEAFF. This chain joins TRBV5-1 and TRBJ1-1; D possibly corresponds to TRBD1 (6 bases). The V and J ends lost 5 bases and 1 base respectively, with 9 bases between them. Germline CDR1 and CDR2: SGHRS and YFSETQ. This CDR3 is 13 amino acids long.

CDR3 protein: CASSPIRGSSGANVLTF. The CDR3 nucleotides read TGTGCCAGCAGTCCGATAAGGGGGAGCTCTGGGGCCAACGTCCTGACTTTC. This sequence joins TRBV7-6 and TRBJ2-6; a possible D gene is TRBD1 (6 bases). CDR1 SGHVS and CDR2 FNYEAQ come from the germline V gene. Trimming pared 6 bases from V and 0 bases from J, leaving 15 bases between. CDR3 size: 17 residues.

J is TRBJ2-3 and V is TRBV4-2; D ambiguous. V was trimmed by 3 bases and J by 6 bases, leaving 4 bases between them. CDR1 and CDR2 from the germline V gene are LGHNA and YNFKEQ. The CDR3 has 11 residues. For the CDR3, the DNA is TGTGCCAGCAGCCACTCCGATACGCAGTATTTT. Amino acid sequence: CASSHSDTQYF.

The chain employs TRBV7-9 and TRBJ2-7; tentatively, D is TRBD2 (6 bases). This CDR3 spans 14 amino acids. Germline V lookup: CDR1 SEHNR, CDR2 FQNEAQ (reference sequence). V lost 6 bases, J lost 0 bases, and 12 bases lay in between. CDR3 loop: CASRPGGSSYEQYF. In DNA form, the CDR3 reads TGTGCCAGCAGACCCGGGGGTAGCTCCTACGAGCAGTACTTC.

In DNA form, the CDR3 reads TGCGCCAGCAGCCAGAACCTGGCTACGGGGTATGGCTACACCTTC. Translated, it gives CASSQNLATGYGYTF. The chain links TRBV4-3 to TRBJ1-2, with no clear D. Between the trimmed V and J ends, which lost 3 bases and 5 bases, there was a span of 16 bases. CDR3 size: 15 residues. Germline V lookup: CDR1 LGHNA, CDR2 YSLEER.

The chain couples TRBV7-3 to TRBJ2-3; TRBD2 is a possible D gene (6 bases). This CDR3 has 15 amino acids. Germline loops: CDR1 SGHTA, CDR2 FQGTGA. Trimming stripped 5 bases from V and 2 bases from J, with 14 bases between. Here the CDR3 DNA reads TGTGCCAGCAGCCCCGGCGGGACTTACACAGATACGCAGTATTTT. It translates to CASSPGGTYTDTQYF.

The chain carries TRBV7-2 and TRBJ2-7, with TRBD2 matching 12 bases. V lost 6 bases, J lost 4 bases, and 4 bases stayed unmatched. From germline, CDR1 is SGHTA and CDR2 FQGNSA. The CDR3 totals 14 residues. The CDR3 protein is CASSPTSGGYEQYF. The CDR3 DNA reads TGTGCCAGCAGTCCGACTAGCGGGGGTTACGAGCAGTACTTC.

V gene TRBV3-1 (or the pseudogene TRBV3-2) combines with J gene TRBJ2-3, with 10 bases identical to TRBD2. Trimming removed 6 bases from V and 1 base from J; junction bases left unmatched: 7. CDR1 and CDR2 from the germline V gene are LGHDT and YNNKEL (reference sequence). The CDR3 consists of 16 residues. For the CDR3, the DNA is TGTGCCAGCAGGCGAAGCGGGGGGGGAGGCACAGATACGCAGTATTTT. It encodes CASRRSGGGGTDTQYF.

The chain uses TRBV9 and TRBJ1-4; tentatively, D is TRBD1 (6 bases). Trimming removed 3 bases from V and 5 bases from J, with 23 bases in between. The CDR3 spans 18 residues. From germline, CDR1 is SGDLS and CDR2 YYNGEE. The CDR3 is CASSESVQGPGHNEKLFF. The CDR3 DNA follows: TGTGCCAGCAGCGAGTCTGTTCAGGGTCCGGGACACAATGAAAAACTGTTTTTT.

The chain is built from TRBV7-8 and TRBJ2-4; D might be TRBD1 (5 bases). The germline V gene encodes CDR1 SGHVS and CDR2 FQNEAQ. The CDR3 totals 16 residues. The V gene lost 1 base and the J gene lost 0 bases, with 10 bases spanning the gap. The CDR3 is CASSLGQPLAKNIQYF. DNA for the CDR3: TGTGCCAGCAGCTTAGGACAGCCACTAGCCAAAAACATTCAGTACTTC.

The rearrangement joins TRBV29-1 to TRBJ1-1; a weak D match, TRBD1 (6 bases). Trimming took off 5 bases at V and 0 bases at J, with 10 bases between the two ends. From germline, CDR1 is SQVTM and CDR2 ANQGSEA. This CDR3 has 13 amino acids. This CDR3 reads CSVYRDLNTEAFF. The DNA for the CDR3 is TGCAGCGTTTACAGGGATTTGAACACTGAAGCTTTCTTT. Filled out from reference TRBV29-1 and TRBJ1-1, the complete variable domain reads SAVISQKPSRDICQRGTSLTIQCQVDSQVTMMFWYRQQPGQSLTLIATANQGSEATYESGFVIDKFPISRPNLTFSTLTVSNMSPEDSSIYLCSVYRDLNTEAFFGQGTRLTVV.

CDR3 region: CASSQVRGSARPQHF. The CDR3 DNA reads TGCGCCAGCAGCCAAGTTAGAGGCTCCGCGCGGCCCCAGCATTTT. The chain combines TRBV4-1 with TRBJ1-5; no firm D call. Germline CDR1 MGHRA, CDR2 YSYEKL. This CDR3 has 15 amino acids. Trimming took 1 base from V and 9 from J, leaving 16 bases between them.

Here the CDR3 DNA reads TGTGCCAGCAGCTCCGGACTAGCGGGGACCCCTACCTACGAGCAGTACTTC. This translates into CASSSGLAGTPTYEQYF. The chain carries TRBV13 and TRBJ2-7; 12 nucleotides line up with TRBD2. V shed 4 bases, J shed 2 bases, and the junction held 9 bases outside the gene matches. The CDR3 has 17 amino acids. The germline CDR1 and CDR2 sequences are PRHDT and FYEKMQ (reference sequence). The full variable domain, in which reference TRBV13 and TRBJ2-7 provide the parts outside the CDR3, is AAGVIQSPRHLIKEKRETATLKCYPIPRHDTVYWYQQGPGQDPQFLISFYEKMQSDKGSIPDRFSAQQFSDYHSELNMSSLELGDSALYFCASSSGLAGTPTYEQYFGPGTRLTVT.

The chain recombines TRBV19 with TRBJ1-2; tentatively, D is TRBD1 (5 bases). Germline values: CDR1 LNHDA, CDR2 SQIVND (reference sequence). The V end was cut by 8 bases, the J end by 5 bases, with 12 bases between. The CDR3 has 12 amino acids. The CDR3 DNA sequence: TGTGCCAGTGGAGGGGACTTTTATGGCTACACCTTC. The encoded protein is CASGGDFYGYTF.

The chain is built from TRBV25-1 and TRBJ1-2, with 10 bases lining up with TRBD1. The CDR3 runs 15 residues. Germline V gives CDR1 MGHDK, CDR2 SYGVNS. Unmatched junction bases numbered 8, after V lost 3 bases and J lost 7 bases. For the CDR3, the DNA is TGTGCCAGCAGTGAGCCGGGACAGGGGCGAGGTGGCTACACCTTC. Protein sequence: CASSEPGQGRGGYTF.

V usage is TRBV25-1 and J usage is TRBJ1-2, with TRBD1 matching over 8 bases. Germline lookup yields CDR1 MGHDK and CDR2 SYGVNS. V shed 1 base and J 3 bases; nucleotides not matched to a gene: 1. CDR3 length: 14 amino acids. The CDR3, as DNA: TGTGCCAGCAGTGAATTGACAGGGGACTATGGCTACACCTTC. Protein sequence: CASSELTGDYGYTF.